This T cell receptor (beta chain) came from a study of metastatic and nonmetastatic thyroid tumors. The CDR3 covers 11 residues. Trimming pared 9 bases from V and 4 bases from J, leaving 9 bases between. TCRdb redid the clone calls on the PCR reads using MiXCR. The sample includes about 20,000 clones, about 24% of them seen just once. Ahead of thyroid surgery, no patient had received treatment of any kind. This chain joins TRBV12-3 or TRBV12-4 and TRBJ2-5; D perhaps matches TRBD2 (5 bases). The clonotype originates from a female donor with papillary thyroid cancer or a benign thyroid nodule (not recorded which). Some clones in this sample may be carry-over from other donors' samples. Sequencing was done on a sample of tumor tissue. CDR3 nucleotide sequence: TGTGCCAGGCCGGAGGCAGAGACCCAGTACTTC. Translated, it gives CARPEAETQYF.